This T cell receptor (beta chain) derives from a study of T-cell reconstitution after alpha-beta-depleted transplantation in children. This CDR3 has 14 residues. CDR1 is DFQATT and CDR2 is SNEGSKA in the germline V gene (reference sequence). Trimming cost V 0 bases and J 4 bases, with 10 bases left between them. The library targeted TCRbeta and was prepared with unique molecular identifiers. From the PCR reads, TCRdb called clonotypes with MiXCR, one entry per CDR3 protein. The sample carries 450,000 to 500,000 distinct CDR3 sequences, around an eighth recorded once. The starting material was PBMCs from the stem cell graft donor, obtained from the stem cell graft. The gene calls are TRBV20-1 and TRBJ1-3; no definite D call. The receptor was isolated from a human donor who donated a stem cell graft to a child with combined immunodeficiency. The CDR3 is CSARDLAFGNTIYF. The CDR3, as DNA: TGCAGTGCTAGAGATCTGGCGTTCGGAAACACCATATATTTT.